Below are 24 T cell receptor beta chains sequenced from a single sample in a study of T cell repertoires in cytomegalovirus infection. From the reads, TCRdb called clonotypes with MiXCR, one entry per CDR3 protein. The sample shows hundreds of thousands of distinct CDR3 sequences, roughly a quarter of them seen only once. The material sequenced was CD8+ T cells from PBMCs. Receptors were obtained from a human donor in good health (CMV status not recorded). Some clones in this sample may be carry-over from other donors' samples.

This clonotype was observed a few times. The V and J genes are TRBV20-1 and TRBJ1-6; D perhaps matches TRBD1 (5 bases). The germline gives CDR1 DFQATT, CDR2 SNEGSKA (reference sequence). This CDR3 has 15 residues. Deletions cut 3 bases from V and 7 bases from J, with 16 bases between. The chain's CDR3 is CSARDYSGANSPLHF. Here the CDR3 DNA reads TGCAGTGCTAGGGACTACTCCGGGGCGAATTCACCCCTCCACTTT.

The chain recombines TRBV28 with TRBJ2-5; possibly TRBD1 for D (5 bases). The CDR3 consists of 13 residues. CDR1 is MDHEN, CDR2 SYDVKM, per germline. The ends were cut back, 5 bases at V and 5 bases at J, with 12 bases in the middle. CDR3 coding DNA: TGTGCCAGCAGTACAGGCGCGCGTGAGACCCAGTACTTC. Translated: CASSTGARETQYF.

As for this clonotype: Being one base from a much bigger clone, this may be a read error. CDR3 in amino acids: CATGDFSTPGATDTQYF. CDR3 DNA sequence: TGTGCCACCGGTGATTTCTCCACTCCGGGGGCCACAGATACGCAGTATTTT. The V call is TRBV24-1, the J call TRBJ2-3, with D perhaps matching TRBD1 or TRBD2 (6 bases each). Germline values: CDR1 KGHDR, CDR2 SFDVKD. The length of the CDR3 is 17 residues.

The chain uses TRBV12-3 or TRBV12-4 and TRBJ1-2; no clear D. CDR3 length equals 15 residues. V lost 2 bases to trimming and J lost 3 bases, with 13 bases between them. Here the CDR3 DNA reads TGTGCCAGCAGTTTATTTGTGGGGTCTGACTATGGCTACACCTTC. Residues: CASSLFVGSDYGYTF.

The genes are TRBV6-6 and TRBJ2-3; possibly TRBD1 or TRBD2 for D (6 bases each). Trimming left V 6 bases short and J 1 base short, with 20 bases between. Germline V CDR1 and CDR2: MNHNY, SVGAGI (reference sequence). CDR3 length equals 17 residues. The CDR3 region is CASSPPGGGIGTDTQYF. The CDR3 nucleotides are TGTGCCAGCAGCCCCCCCGGAGGGGGGATCGGCACAGATACGCAGTATTTT.

This clonotype was counted between two and nine times. The chain has TRBV11-2 and TRBJ2-7; D ambiguous. CDR3 length equals 12 residues. CDR1 is SGHAT and CDR2 is FQNNGV in the germline V gene. Trimming shortened V by 2 bases and J by 5 bases, and 7 bases separated the two germline ends. The CDR3 reads CASSLNGNEQYF. DNA for the CDR3: TGTGCCAGCAGCTTAAATGGGAACGAGCAGTACTTC. The variable domain in full, with the rest retrieved from reference TRBV11-2 and TRBJ2-7, is EAGVAQSPRYKIIEKRQSVAFWCNPISGHATLYWYQQILGQGPKLLIQFQNNGVVDDSQLPKDRFSAERLKGVDSTLKIQPAKLEDSAVYLCASSLNGNEQYFGPGTRLTVT.

There are many counts of this clonotype. The chain carries TRBV7-8 and TRBJ2-3; D not certain. With 1 base removed from V and 0 bases from J, the gap between germline ends came to 5 bases. Germline assignment: CDR1 SGHVS and CDR2 FQNEAQ. The CDR3 loop spans 14 amino acids. CDR3 loop: CASSLETSTDTQYF. In DNA form, the CDR3 reads TGTGCCAGCAGCTTAGAGACAAGCACAGATACGCAGTATTTT.

This clonotype was observed many times. The V gene is TRBV7-8, the J gene TRBJ1-1; D is undetermined. CDR1 SGHVS and CDR2 FQNEAQ come from the germline V gene. This CDR3 comprises 13 residues. V shed 4 bases and J shed 0 bases, with 6 bases lying between them. The CDR3 coding sequence is TGTGCCAGCAGCTCCCCTTTGAACACTGAAGCTTTCTTT. This sequence encodes CASSSPLNTEAFF.

On this clonotype itself: Germline and junction disagree at one end, which may indicate a read error. V gene TRBV27 combines with J gene TRBJ2-2; D uncertain. CDR3 length: 14 residues. From germline, CDR1 is MNHEY and CDR2 SMNVEV (reference sequence). The CDR3, as DNA: TGCGCCAGCTCGAGTGGGGTTAACACCGGGGAGCTGTTTTTT. It is translated as CASSSGVNTGELFF.

This clonotype came up a few times. The V call is TRBV12-3 or TRBV12-4, the J call TRBJ1-2; D call uncertain. The CDR3 loop spans 12 amino acids. Trimming removed 3 bases at V and 8 bases at J, with 10 bases between. CDR3 loop: CASSLSVTGYTF. The CDR3 DNA is TGTGCCAGCAGTTTGAGTGTCACGGGCTACACCTTC.

The chain couples TRBV19 to TRBJ2-1; D perhaps matches TRBD1 (5 bases). CDR1 LNHDA and CDR2 SQIVND come from the germline V gene (reference sequence). Trimming pared 5 bases from V and 8 bases from J, leaving 28 bases between. The CDR3 is 18 amino acids. The CDR3 DNA reads TGTGCCAGTAGTCCTGTGGGGCGAACGAAAAGCGAGAACCATGAGCAGTTCTTC. Protein: CASSPVGRTKSENHEQFF.

This clonotype has more than one count but fewer than ten. The rearrangement uses TRBV5-1 and TRBJ2-5; D not resolved. The length of the CDR3 is 16 residues. V lost 5 bases to trimming and J lost 0 bases, with 17 bases between them. Germline assignment: CDR1 SGHRS and CDR2 YFSETQ. The CDR3 loop is CASSNLDQTNQETQYF. CDR3 nucleotides: TGCGCCAGCAGTAACCTGGACCAAACTAACCAAGAGACCCAGTACTTC.

The V and J genes are TRBV12-3 or TRBV12-4 and TRBJ1-2, with D possibly being TRBD1 (5 bases). CDR3 length equals 15 residues. Between the trimmed V and J ends, which lost 1 base and 1 base, there was a span of 10 bases. Here the CDR3 DNA reads TGTGCCAGCAGTTTAGAGGGACGGATTAACTATGGCTACACCTTC. Translated: CASSLEGRINYGYTF.

There are a few counts of this clonotype. This rearrangement joins TRBV3-1 to TRBJ2-5, with D possibly TRBD1 on 6 matching bases. Germline CDR1 and CDR2: LGHDT and YNNKEL (reference sequence). This CDR3 contains 18 residues. Trimming took 0 bases from V and 1 from J, leaving 18 bases between them. The CDR3 coding sequence is TGTGCCAGCAGCCAAGATGAGGCGGCAGGGGATTTCCAAGAGACCCAGTACTTC. Its translation: CASSQDEAAGDFQETQYF.

The sample holds a few counts of this clonotype. This rearrangement joins TRBV11-2 to TRBJ2-1; 13 nucleotides align to TRBD2. Losses at the gene ends were 1 base for V and 5 bases for J; bases not matched to a gene: 2. The germline V gene has CDR1 SGHAT and CDR2 FQNNGV. CDR3 length: 16 residues. As DNA, the CDR3 is TGTGCCAGCAGCTTAGCCGGACTAGCGGGGGACAATGAGCAGTTCTTC. This codes for CASSLAGLAGDNEQFF.

This chain connects TRBV7-9 to TRBJ2-7; no clear D gene. CDR1 is SEHNR, CDR2 FQNEAQ, per germline (reference sequence). This CDR3 has 11 residues. Trimming pared 10 bases from V and 1 base from J, leaving 8 bases between. This chain's CDR3 is CATTGSYEQYV. CDR3 DNA sequence: TGTGCCACAACCGGGTCCTACGAGCAGTACGTC.

This clonotype was observed a few times. V is TRBV6-6 and J is TRBJ1-1; 8 positions match TRBD1. After removal of 4 bases from V and 4 bases from J, the junction contained 2 bases not matched to a gene. The germline V gene encodes CDR1 MNHNY and CDR2 SVGAGI (reference sequence). CDR3 length: 13 amino acids. This chain's CDR3 is CASSWTGLTEAFF. CDR3 bases: TGTGCCAGCAGTTGGACAGGGCTCACTGAAGCTTTCTTT.

This chain links TRBV20-1 with TRBJ1-1; a possible D gene is TRBD1 (5 bases). CDR3 length equals 14 residues. V lost 6 bases, J lost 2 bases, and 16 bases lay in between. The V gene's germline CDR1 is DFQATT and CDR2 SNEGSKA (reference sequence). The CDR3 loop is CSAPGRRANTEAFF. In nucleotides, the CDR3 is TGCAGTGCCCCGGGACGCAGAGCAAACACTGAAGCTTTCTTT.

This clonotype appeared a few times. CDR3 residues: CASSLFSGRIQETQYF. The CDR3 DNA reads as TGTGCCAGCAGCCTCTTTAGCGGGCGTATACAAGAGACCCAGTACTTC. J is TRBJ2-5 and V is TRBV7-2; TRBD2 agrees at 7 bases. V lost 5 bases and J lost 2; bases outside the gene matches: 11. Germline V CDR1 and CDR2: SGHTA, FQGNSA. The CDR3 sequence is 16 residues long.

This clonotype was recorded a few times. The rearrangement uses TRBV28 and TRBJ1-1, with 11 bases matching TRBD1. In germline, CDR1 is MDHEN, CDR2 SYDVKM. J lost 4 bases, V lost 2 bases, and 6 bases had no gene match. This CDR3 has 16 amino acids. The CDR3 DNA reads TGTGCCAGCAGTTTAACACCGGGACAGGGGGGCACTGAAGCTTTCTTT. Its translation: CASSLTPGQGGTEAFF.

This clonotype has a count of ten or more. The genes are TRBV7-8 and TRBJ1-1, with D perhaps TRBD1 (5 bases). Between the trimmed V and J ends, which lost 4 bases and 5 bases, there was a span of 17 bases. The CDR3 has 15 residues. Germline CDR1 and CDR2: SGHVS and FQNEAQ. CDR3 DNA sequence: TGTGCCAGCAGCTCCCCAGGGAACGGCAAAACTGAAGCTTTCTTT. Translated, it gives CASSSPGNGKTEAFF.

This clonotype was detected only a few times. The chain carries TRBV14 and TRBJ1-1; TRBD1 is a possible D gene (6 bases). V lost 1 base, J lost 2 bases, and 14 bases lay in between. In germline, CDR1 is SGHDN, CDR2 FVKESK. This CDR3 contains 16 residues. CDR3 nucleotides: TGTGCCAGCAGCCAAGGGGCAGGGGCCCCAAACACTGAAGCTTTCTTT. Amino acid sequence: CASSQGAGAPNTEAFF.

The CDR3 nucleotides read TGTGCCAGCAGCTTGGTGGACGACTCCTACGAGCAGTACGTC. Its protein is CASSLVDDSYEQYV. V gene TRBV5-6 combines with J gene TRBJ2-7; D not certain. Looked up from germline, CDR1 is SGHDT and CDR2 is YYEEEE. The CDR3 covers 14 residues. V was cut by 0 bases and J by 0 bases, with 7 bases left in between.

Notes on this clonotype: The junction does not match germline at one end; this may be a read error. The V and J genes are TRBV7-9 and TRBJ2-5; D might be TRBD2 (5 bases). This CDR3 has 14 amino acids. Germline lookup yields CDR1 SEHNR and CDR2 FQNEAQ (reference sequence). The CDR3 protein is CASSLLGEQETQYF. CDR3 nucleotides: TGTGCCAGCAGCTTACTCGGGGAGCAAGAGACCCAGTACTTT.